One and the same sample provided the 23 T cell receptor beta chains below, sequenced in a study of post-analysis software for immune sequencing data. Study-wide results and limits: Elevated frequency relative to controls characterized roughly five TRBV segments in patients, TRBV5-6, TRBV5-1 and TRBV20-1 among them.

TCR beta libraries were prepared from cDNA with unique molecular identifiers. TCRdb passed the PCR reads through MiXCR, listing each CDR3 protein once. The table records around 700,000 distinct CDR3 sequences, roughly three fifths of them present only once. Their specific antigens are unknown. Material for sequencing was blood. Receptors were obtained from a girl aged 2 to 10 with multiple sclerosis.

This clonotype appeared a single time. The gene calls are TRBV3-1 and TRBJ2-7, with 7 bases matching TRBD2. In germline, CDR1 is LGHDT, CDR2 YNNKEL (reference sequence). Trimming at V came to 4 bases and at J to 12 bases, leaving 9 bases not matched to a gene. The CDR3 runs 12 residues. The CDR3 DNA sequence: TGTGCCAGCAGCCGGGAGGGACTTCAGCCGTACTTC. Translating gives CASSREGLQPYF.

The chain carries TRBV21-1 and TRBJ2-7; the D call of TRBD1 is as the table states it, not checked on the DNA. TRBV21-1 has pseudogene status. The CDR3 is 15 residues long. Here the CDR3 reads CASSNRDGQTYEQYF. The CDR3 region has the DNA TGTGCCAGCAGCAACCGGGATGGACAGACCTACGAGCAGTACTTC.

V and J are TRBV11-2 and TRBJ2-3; TRBD2 matches 8 bases. Germline assignment: CDR1 SGHAT and CDR2 FQNNGV. This CDR3 contains 16 residues. The ends lost 1 base at V and 0 bases at J; junction bases unmatched: 3. This CDR3 reads CASSLGGGGSTDTQYF. The CDR3 DNA reads TGTGCCAGCAGCTTAGGTGGCGGGGGGAGCACAGATACGCAGTATTTT.

DNA for the CDR3: TGTGCCAGCAGCCCTGGGACCGTAACTAATGAAAAACTGTTTTTT. Amino acids: CASSPGTVTNEKLFF. The rearrangement joins TRBV7-8 to TRBJ1-4, with D possibly TRBD1 on 5 matching bases. The V gene's germline CDR1 is SGHVS and CDR2 FQNEAQ. The CDR3 totals 15 residues. V was cut by 5 bases and J by 1 base, with 11 bases left in between.

The chain employs TRBV7-2 and TRBJ1-6; possible D gene TRBD1, 5 bases. This CDR3 region has 16 residues. Trimming pared 2 bases from V and 0 bases from J, leaving 8 bases between. Germline CDR1 SGHTA, CDR2 FQGNSA. CDR3 loop: CASSLQGSSYNSPLHF. DNA for the CDR3: TGTGCCAGCAGCTTACAGGGCAGCTCCTATAATTCACCCCTCCACTTT.

This clonotype was seen just once. The gene calls are TRBV7-2 and TRBJ2-1; the match to TRBD2 covers 7 bases. V was clipped by 1 base and J by 2 bases; unmatched bases: 14. The germline gives CDR1 SGHTA, CDR2 FQGNSA. The CDR3 totals 19 residues. CDR3 in DNA: TGTGCCAGCAGCTTAGGGTCACTCGGGCGGGAGTCGACCTACAATGAGCAGTTCTTC. It is translated as CASSLGSLGRESTYNEQFF.

The J gene is TRBJ1-2, the V gene TRBV19; perhaps TRBD1 as D (6 bases). CDR3 length: 14 residues. Looked up from germline, CDR1 is LNHDA and CDR2 is SQIVND (reference sequence). Trimming took 0 bases from V and 9 from J, leaving 14 bases between them. The CDR3 reads CASSIDVDSESYTF. The CDR3 nucleotides read TGTGCCAGTAGTATAGATGTGGACAGCGAGAGCTACACCTTC.

In its sample, this clonotype was seen a few times. V usage is TRBV6-5 and J usage is TRBJ1-2; possible D gene TRBD1, 5 bases. The CDR3 consists of 14 residues. CDR1 is MNHEY and CDR2 is SVGAGI in the germline V gene. V shed 6 bases and J shed 8 bases, with 19 bases lying between them. CDR3 coding DNA: TGTGCCAGCAGGCCCCCCGGACGGGGGTTGGGCTACACCTTC. As protein: CASRPPGRGLGYTF.

This clonotype was observed a handful of times. V and J are TRBV11-2 and TRBJ1-2; D uncertain. The CDR3 is 15 amino acids. CDR1 is SGHAT, CDR2 FQNNGV, per germline. V was cut by 2 bases and J by 1 base, with 11 bases left in between. CDR3 DNA: TGTGCCAGCAGCTTAAATCCAGGCCTTAACTATGGCTACACCTTC. Translating it yields CASSLNPGLNYGYTF.

The chain employs TRBV7-9 and TRBJ1-1; the D is unclear. Per the germline V gene, CDR1 is SEHNR and CDR2 is FQNEAQ (reference sequence). V was cut by 4 bases and J by 0 bases, with 6 bases left in between. The CDR3 has 13 amino acids. CDR3 sequence (DNA): TGTGCCAGCAGCTCCCCGGTGAACACTGAAGCTTTCTTT. Translated: CASSSPVNTEAFF.

Only a few counts were recorded for this clonotype. The V and J genes are TRBV5-1 and TRBJ2-1; 7 bases map to TRBD2. The CDR3 contains 15 residues. Looked up from germline, CDR1 is SGHRS and CDR2 is YFSETQ. V lost 2 bases to trimming and J lost 3 bases; unmatched junction nucleotides: 5. The CDR3 is CASSLASGVYNEQFF. The CDR3 DNA reads as TGCGCCAGCAGCTTAGCCAGCGGGGTCTACAATGAGCAGTTCTTC.

The CDR3 DNA follows: TGCGCCAGCAGCCAGAGCGACAGGGACGGGGATGGCTACACCTTC. Its protein is CASSQSDRDGDGYTF. The chain has TRBV4-3 and TRBJ1-2, with TRBD1 matching over 7 bases. Trimming took 3 bases from V and 6 from J; bases not matched to a gene: 10. CDR1 LGHNA and CDR2 YSLEER come from the germline V gene. CDR3 size: 15 residues.

The chain couples TRBV6-2 or TRBV6-3 to TRBJ2-5; 8 positions agree with TRBD1. This CDR3 comprises 15 residues. CDR1 is MNHEY, CDR2 SVGEGT, per germline. J lost 4 bases, V lost 8 bases, and 12 bases had no gene match. CDR3: CASAPRITGGETQYF. Written as DNA, the CDR3 is TGTGCCAGCGCGCCCAGGATCACAGGGGGAGAGACCCAGTACTTC.

This clonotype was seen more than once but under ten times. The rearrangement uses TRBV12-3 or TRBV12-4 and TRBJ1-1; TRBD1 is a possible D gene (5 bases). V shed 3 bases and J shed 4 bases, with 9 bases lying between them. The CDR3 is 13 amino acids. CDR3 sequence reads: CASSFWGFTEAFF. CDR3 DNA: TGTGCCAGCAGTTTTTGGGGGTTCACTGAAGCTTTCTTT.

The chain joins TRBV10-1 to TRBJ2-5; tentatively, D is TRBD2 (6 bases). Deletions cut 2 bases from V and 4 bases from J, with 11 bases between. Germline lookup yields CDR1 WNHNN and CDR2 SYGVQD (reference sequence). This CDR3 has 14 amino acids. This chain's CDR3 is CASSEGRGRETQYF. The CDR3 DNA sequence: TGCGCCAGCAGTGAGGGACGGGGGAGAGAGACCCAGTACTTC.

The chain links TRBV29-1 to TRBJ2-1; D ambiguous. Trimming shortened V by 3 bases and J by 5 bases, and 8 bases separated the two germline ends. The CDR3 has 12 residues. Germline values: CDR1 SQVTM, CDR2 ANQGSEA. CDR3 sequence (DNA): TGCAGCGTTGACAACCACCACAATGAGCAGTTCTTC. Translation gives CSVDNHHNEQFF.

The chain joins TRBV12-3 or TRBV12-4 to TRBJ2-1, with TRBD2 matching over 8 bases. J lost 7 bases, V lost 3 bases, and 5 bases had no gene match. The CDR3 is made up of 14 amino acids. CDR3 coding DNA: TGTGCCAGCAGTTTCAACGGGGGGGCAAATGAGCAGTTCTTC. This gives the protein CASSFNGGANEQFF.

The chain employs TRBV29-1 and TRBJ1-1, with 8 bases fitting TRBD1. Germline V gene lookup returns CDR1 SQVTM and CDR2 ANQGSEA. The CDR3 is 13 amino acids. The V and J ends lost 1 base and 5 bases, in that order; junction bases with no gene match: 3. The CDR3 DNA reads TGCAGCGTTGAAGGGACAGGGAGGACTGAAGCTTTCTTT. Translation: CSVEGTGRTEAFF.

This clonotype has a handful of counts. The CDR3 DNA sequence: TGTGCCAGCAGCCGACTAGCGCTTGGGTCCTACGAGCAGTACTTC. It encodes CASSRLALGSYEQYF. The V call is TRBV5-4, the J call TRBJ2-7; 8 bases align to TRBD2. This CDR3 spans 15 amino acids. Germline V CDR1 and CDR2: SGHNT, YYREEE (reference sequence). After removal of 4 bases from V and 1 base from J, the junction contained 7 bases not matched to a gene.

This sequence joins TRBV7-2 and TRBJ1-2; no clear D. The V gene's germline CDR1 is SGHTA and CDR2 FQGNSA. Trimming removed 3 bases at V and 2 bases at J, with 7 bases between. The CDR3 consists of 13 residues. The CDR3 region has the DNA TGTGCCAGCAGCTTTAGGGTCAACTATGGCTACACCTTC. This encodes CASSFRVNYGYTF.

The chain recombines TRBV4-3 with TRBJ2-3; tentative D call: TRBD2 (7 bases). The CDR3 consists of 19 residues. The germline CDR1 and CDR2 sequences are LGHNA and YSLEER. V gave up 0 bases and J gave up 3 bases, with 22 bases separating them. The CDR3 spells CASSQDTFRGGDPTDTQYF. For the CDR3, the DNA is TGCGCCAGCAGCCAAGATACCTTCAGGGGAGGGGACCCAACAGATACGCAGTATTTT.

This chain links TRBV10-1 with TRBJ1-2; the D gene is possibly TRBD1 (6 bases). Germline CDR1 WNHNN, CDR2 SYGVQD (reference sequence). The CDR3 has 15 amino acids. Trimming removed 3 bases from V and 5 bases from J, with 16 bases in between. The CDR3 is CASSEKRDGTYGYTF. The CDR3 DNA reads TGCGCCAGCAGTGAAAAAAGGGACGGGACATATGGCTACACCTTC.

The sample holds a few counts of this clonotype. CDR3: CAISTGGEKLFF. CDR3 nucleotide sequence: TGTGCCATCTCAACTGGGGGAGAAAAACTGTTTTTT. This rearrangement joins TRBV10-3 to TRBJ1-4; D perhaps matches TRBD1 (5 bases). Germline CDR1 ENHRY, CDR2 SYGVKD. The V gene lost 8 bases and the J gene lost 8 bases, with 12 bases spanning the gap. The length of the CDR3 is 12 residues.